One sample yielded the 17 T cell receptor beta chains listed below, sequenced in a study of shared clonotypes between healthy human individuals. Only CD45RO-negative cells positively selected for CCR7 counted as naive CD8 cells, so terminally differentiated effector memory CD45RA+ cells were excluded. This table comes from immunoSEQ multiplex PCR, and its TCRdb copy is limited to in-frame clones, with some not included. The table has about 550,000 clones, nearly 97% seen once. Specimen: naive CD8+ T cells sorted from blood. The receptors originated from a woman under 40 in good health.

The rearrangement uses TRBV4-1 and TRBJ1-2, with TRBD1 as a possible D gene (5 bases). Germline CDR1 MGHRA, CDR2 YSYEKL. V gave up 3 bases and J gave up 7 bases, with 18 bases separating them. The length of the CDR3 is 15 residues. CDR3 region: CASSHHRSGGSGYTF. CDR3 in DNA: TGCGCCAGCAGCCACCATCGTTCGGGGGGGAGTGGCTACACCTTC.

This sequence joins TRBV29-1 and TRBJ1-2; no clear D gene. Germline CDR1 is SQVTM and CDR2 is ANQGSEA. This CDR3 has 13 amino acids. Trimming left V 5 bases short and J 4 bases short, with 14 bases between. The CDR3 loop is CSVFAGEIYGYTF. The CDR3 DNA is TGCAGCGTTTTTGCGGGTGAGATCTATGGCTACACCTTC.

The gene calls are TRBV5-1 and TRBJ1-5; a weak D match, TRBD1 (6 bases). V was clipped by 5 bases and J by 6 bases, with 12 bases between them. The CDR3 totals 13 residues. Germline values: CDR1 SGHRS, CDR2 YFSETQ. CDR3 amino acids: CASSFRGSQPQHF. Written as DNA, the CDR3 is TGCGCCAGCAGTTTCAGGGGCTCTCAGCCCCAGCATTTT.

The chain is built from TRBV4-1 and TRBJ1-5; possibly TRBD1 for D (5 bases). V was shortened by 3 bases and J by 3 bases, with 12 bases between the two germline ends. CDR3 size: 15 residues. CDR1 MGHRA and CDR2 YSYEKL come from the germline V gene. The CDR3 loop reads CASSQGPGINQPQHF. The CDR3 nucleotides are TGCGCCAGCAGCCAGGGCCCAGGGATCAATCAGCCCCAGCATTTT.

J is TRBJ1-5 and V is TRBV10-3, with TRBD1 as a possible D gene (5 bases). CDR1 ENHRY and CDR2 SYGVKD come from the germline V gene. Trimming took off 3 bases at V and 5 bases at J, with 14 bases between the two ends. The CDR3 consists of 15 residues. CDR3 nucleotides: TGTGCCATCAGTGACGGGGGGAAAGGGGATCAGCCCCAGCATTTT. Amino acid sequence: CAISDGGKGDQPQHF.

This clone was seen a single time. The chain recombines TRBV28 with TRBJ1-5; no clear D. V was shortened by 3 bases and J by 1 base, with 10 bases between the two germline ends. Germline V gene data show CDR1 as MDHEN and CDR2 as SYDVKM. The CDR3 length is 15 residues. The CDR3 DNA is TGTGCCAGCAGTTTTTGGCGAGCAAGCAATCAGCCCCAGCATTTT. Translation gives CASSFWRASNQPQHF. Using reference TRBV28 and TRBJ1-5 for the parts outside the CDR3, the full variable domain is DVKVTQSSRYLVKRTGEKVFLECVQDMDHENMFWYRQDPGLGLRLIYFSYDVKMKEKGDIPEGYSVSREKKERFSLILESASTNQTSMYLCASSFWRASNQPQHFGDGTRLSIL.

The V and J genes are TRBV13 and TRBJ2-1; TRBD2 aligns across 13 bases. The CDR3 is 19 amino acids. With V trimmed by 2 bases and J by 0 bases, 7 bases remained unmatched. Germline V lookup: CDR1 PRHDT, CDR2 FYEKMQ (reference sequence). The CDR3 here is CASSLLGTSGTSSYNEQFF. CDR3 coding DNA: TGTGCCAGCAGCTTATTGGGGACTAGCGGGACGAGCTCCTACAATGAGCAGTTCTTC.

For this clone: The sample contains more than one DNA sequence encoding this CDR3. This chain uses TRBV27 with TRBJ2-3; 12 bases agree with TRBD2. CDR3 length: 16 amino acids. Germline CDR1 and CDR2: MNHEY and SMNVEV (reference sequence). The V gene end was trimmed by 2 bases and the J gene end by 4 bases; junction bases not matched to a gene: 4. The CDR3 spells CASSLVLAGGADTQYF. The CDR3 DNA sequence: TGTGCCAGCAGTTTAGTGCTAGCGGGAGGGGCAGATACGCAGTATTTT.

The rearrangement uses TRBV7-2 and TRBJ2-5; D is perhaps TRBD2 (5 bases). This CDR3 is 14 amino acids long. Germline assignment: CDR1 SGHTA and CDR2 FQGNSA. The V and J ends lost 5 bases and 1 base respectively, with 11 bases between them. CDR3: CASSRPGIQETQYF. In DNA, the CDR3 is TGTGCCAGCAGCAGACCGGGGATCCAAGAGACCCAGTACTTC.

The chain links TRBV27 to TRBJ2-1, with D possibly being TRBD2 (6 bases). From germline, CDR1 is MNHEY and CDR2 SMNVEV (reference sequence). V was cut by 6 bases and J by 7 bases, with 16 bases left in between. The CDR3 runs to 14 residues. The CDR3 nucleotides read TGTGCCAGCAGCATTTGGAGGGTAGGGAATGAGCAGTTCTTC. It translates to CASSIWRVGNEQFF.

This sequence joins TRBV5-1 and TRBJ2-1; D is perhaps TRBD2 (5 bases). V was clipped by 1 base and J by 1 base, with 15 bases between them. Per the germline V gene, CDR1 is SGHRS and CDR2 is YFSETQ. This CDR3 contains 17 residues. The CDR3: CASSLRSGSWSYNEQFF. DNA for the CDR3: TGCGCCAGCAGCTTGAGGTCGGGGTCCTGGTCCTACAATGAGCAGTTCTTC.

The chain couples TRBV27 to TRBJ1-1; possible D gene TRBD1, 5 bases. CDR1 and CDR2 from the germline V gene are MNHEY and SMNVEV (reference sequence). Trimming took 3 bases from V and 11 from J, leaving 16 bases between them. The CDR3 loop spans 13 amino acids. CDR3 sequence: CASSFGQGRAAFF. CDR3 nucleotide sequence: TGTGCCAGCAGTTTCGGGCAGGGCCGGGCGGCTTTCTTT.

The gene calls are TRBV27 and TRBJ1-5; possible D gene TRBD1, 5 bases. V was shortened by 9 bases and J by 3 bases, with 15 bases between the two germline ends. Germline-derived CDR1 and CDR2 are MNHEY and SMNVEV (reference sequence). This CDR3 has 14 residues. This CDR3 is CASSTGLHNQPQHF. CDR3 bases: TGTGCCAGTTCGACGGGACTCCACAATCAGCCCCAGCATTTT.

V is TRBV19 and J is TRBJ2-1; D remains unclear. CDR3 length equals 10 residues. Germline V gene lookup returns CDR1 LNHDA and CDR2 SQIVND (reference sequence). V lost 8 bases to trimming and J lost 9 bases, with 8 bases between them. The CDR3 region is CASGKGEQFF. CDR3 nucleotides: TGTGCCAGTGGTAAGGGTGAGCAGTTCTTC.

The chain joins TRBV7-9 to TRBJ1-1; TRBD1 matches 10 bases. The trim removed 4 bases at V and 6 bases at J, leaving 8 bases unmatched. Germline loops: CDR1 SEHNR, CDR2 FQNEAQ (reference sequence). This CDR3 is built from 15 residues. DNA of the CDR3: TGTGCCAGCAGCTCGCTGACAGGGGGCAGAGCTGAAGCTTTCTTT. Its translation: CASSSLTGGRAEAFF.

J is TRBJ1-5 and V is TRBV28; D is ambiguous. The CDR3 is 14 amino acids. In germline, CDR1 is MDHEN, CDR2 SYDVKM. Between the trimmed V and J ends, which lost 3 bases and 1 base, there was a span of 7 bases. The CDR3 bases are TGTGCCAGCAGTTTGGGAATCAGCAATCAGCCCCAGCATTTT. It encodes CASSLGISNQPQHF.

The chain combines TRBV6-1 with TRBJ2-7; a possible D gene is TRBD2 (5 bases). V was trimmed by 1 base and J by 3 bases, leaving 19 bases between them. CDR1 is MNHNS and CDR2 is SASEGT in the germline V gene. The CDR3 is 17 residues long. The CDR3 sequence is CASSEGSLRALIYEQYF. The CDR3 region has the DNA TGTGCCAGCAGTGAAGGTTCGTTGAGGGCCCTCATCTACGAGCAGTACTTC.